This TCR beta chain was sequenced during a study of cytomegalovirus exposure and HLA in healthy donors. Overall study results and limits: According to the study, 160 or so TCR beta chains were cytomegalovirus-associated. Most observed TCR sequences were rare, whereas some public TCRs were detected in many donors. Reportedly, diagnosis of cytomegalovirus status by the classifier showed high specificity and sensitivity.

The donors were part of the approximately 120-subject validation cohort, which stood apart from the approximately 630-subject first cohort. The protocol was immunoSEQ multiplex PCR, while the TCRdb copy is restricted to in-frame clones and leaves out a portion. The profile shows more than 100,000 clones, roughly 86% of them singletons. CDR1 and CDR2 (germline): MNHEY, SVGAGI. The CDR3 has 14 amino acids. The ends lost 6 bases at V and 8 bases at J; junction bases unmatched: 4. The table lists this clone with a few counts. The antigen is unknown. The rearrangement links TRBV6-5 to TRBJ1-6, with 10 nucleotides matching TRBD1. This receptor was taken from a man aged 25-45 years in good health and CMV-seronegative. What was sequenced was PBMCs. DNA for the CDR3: TGTGCCAGCAGGGCCGGGACAGGGGATTCACCCCTCCACTTT. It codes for CASRAGTGDSPLHF.